What follows are 26 T cell receptor beta chains derived from one specimen sequenced in a study of PD-1 blockade in classical Hodgkin lymphoma. Here immunoSEQ multiplex PCR was the method, and the copy in TCRdb shows in-frame clones only, minus some. This table holds 85,000 to 90,000 clones, about nine tenths found once. Noted time point: cycle 4 day 1 (C4D1), after less than seven weeks of nivolumab. Each patient experienced a relapse that followed autologous stem cell transplantation, and brentuximab vedotin exposure varied. Sample: peripheral blood mononuclear cells (PBMCs), taken before the fourth cycle of nivolumab. These TCRs come from a human donor with classical Hodgkin lymphoma.

This rearrangement joins TRBV2 to TRBJ2-7, with TRBD2 identical over 9 bases. V dropped 2 bases and J dropped 0; count of bases not matched to a gene: 11. The CDR3 totals 18 residues. The germline gives CDR1 SNHLY, CDR2 FYNNEI. The CDR3 DNA reads TGTGCCAGCAGTGAACCCTGGAGTAGCGGGGGAAGCTCCTACGAGCAGTACTTC. Amino acid sequence: CASSEPWSSGGSSYEQYF. Variable domain in full (rest from reference TRBV2 and TRBJ2-7): EPEVTQTPSHQVTQMGQEVILRCVPISNHLYFYWYRQILGQKVEFLVSFYNNEISEKSEIFDDQFSVERPDGSNFTLKIRSTKLEDSAMYFCASSEPWSSGGSSYEQYFGPGTRLTVT.

V is TRBV2 and J is TRBJ2-2; D may be TRBD1 (5 bases). This CDR3 region has 12 residues. V lost 2 bases and J lost 7, with 5 bases in between. CDR1 is SNHLY and CDR2 is FYNNEI in the germline V gene. The CDR3 loop reads CASSEQGGELFF. The CDR3 DNA follows: TGTGCCAGCAGTGAACAGGGCGGGGAGCTGTTTTTT.

The chain combines TRBV7-9 with TRBJ1-2; D not certain. Germline V gene data show CDR1 as SEHNR and CDR2 as FQNEAQ (reference sequence). Trimming took off 2 bases at V and 8 bases at J, with 12 bases between the two ends. This CDR3 is 13 amino acids long. The DNA of the CDR3 is TGTGCCAGCAGCTTAAGTGACATGCGGGGCTACACCTTC. Amino acid sequence: CASSLSDMRGYTF.

The chain is built from TRBV19 and TRBJ2-7; D perhaps matches TRBD1 (5 bases). Germline loops: CDR1 LNHDA, CDR2 SQIVND (reference sequence). The V end was cut by 7 bases, the J end by 3 bases, with 10 bases between. This CDR3 region has 12 residues. The CDR3 is CASNQGGYEQYF. In nucleotides, the CDR3 is TGTGCCAGTAATCAGGGTGGCTACGAGCAGTACTTC.

This clone was seen only a few times. The chain recombines TRBV6-5 with TRBJ1-2; TRBD1 matches at 10 bases. The germline CDR1 and CDR2 sequences are MNHEY and SVGAGI. CDR3 size: 13 residues. The V segment lost 5 bases and the J segment 8 bases; nucleotides outside the gene matches: 5. The CDR3 loop is CASSPGTGAGYTF. CDR3 coding DNA: TGTGCCAGCAGTCCCGGGACAGGGGCGGGCTACACCTTC.

This clone was detected only once. The rearrangement links TRBV7-9 to TRBJ2-5; D not resolved. Germline loops: CDR1 SEHNR, CDR2 FQNEAQ (reference sequence). Trimming took 5 bases from V and 5 from J, leaving 15 bases between them. The length of the CDR3 is 14 residues. The chain's CDR3 is CASSPLAALETQYF. CDR3 nucleotides: TGTGCCAGCAGCCCACTCGCGGCTTTGGAGACCCAGTACTTC.

CDR3: CAAAGQRDQPQHF. CDR3 nucleotide sequence: TGTGCGGCGGCGGGACAGCGCGATCAGCCCCAGCATTTT. The rearrangement links TRBV19 to TRBJ1-5, with TRBD1 matching 7 bases. Germline CDR1 and CDR2: LNHDA and SQIVND (reference sequence). The CDR3 loop spans 13 amino acids.

The V gene is TRBV5-1, the J gene TRBJ1-3, with 9 bases that match TRBD1. CDR1 is SGHRS, CDR2 YFSETQ, per germline. V was clipped by 0 bases and J by 5 bases; unmatched bases: 3. The CDR3 runs to 15 residues. The CDR3 coding sequence is TGCGCCAGCAGCTTGGCGGGACAGGGACGAAACACCATATATTTT. Amino acids: CASSLAGQGRNTIYF.

The chain employs TRBV11-3 and TRBJ2-1; TRBD1 is a possible D gene (5 bases). Looked up from germline, CDR1 is SGHNT and CDR2 is YENEEA. The CDR3 contains 15 residues. Trimming stripped 1 base from V and 7 bases from J, with 14 bases between. CDR3 nucleotide sequence: TGTGCCAGCAGCTTAGGATTTAGGGGTCCGAATGAGCAGTTCTTC. Its translation: CASSLGFRGPNEQFF.

The CDR3 DNA is TGTGCCAGTAGTGTCGAGAGCAACATTCAGTACTTC. Translation: CASSVESNIQYF. The rearrangement uses TRBV19 and TRBJ2-4; D is uncertain. The V end was cut by 5 bases, the J end by 7 bases, with 9 bases between. The CDR3 is 12 amino acids. Per germline, CDR1 LNHDA and CDR2 SQIVND (reference sequence). Full variable domain (remainder filled in from reference TRBV19 and TRBJ2-4): DGGITQSPKYLFRKEGQNVTLSCEQNLNHDAMYWYRQDPGQGLRLIYYSQIVNDFQKGDIAEGYSVSREKKESFPLTVTSAQKNPTAFYLCASSVESNIQYFGAGTRLSVL.

This clone has only one observation. The rearrangement uses TRBV15 and TRBJ2-7, with 12 bases matching TRBD2. CDR3 length equals 16 residues. Trimming cost V 2 bases and J 7 bases; bases outside gene matches: 9. The V gene's germline CDR1 is LNHNV and CDR2 YYDKDF (reference sequence). In DNA form, the CDR3 reads TGTGCCACCAGCAGAAGACCTAGCGGGGGGGCCGGGGAGCAGTACTTC. It is translated as CATSRRPSGGAGEQYF.

This clone was detected once. The chain combines TRBV7-8 with TRBJ1-5; D gene unclear. The V gene lost 6 bases and the J gene lost 4 bases, with 16 bases spanning the gap. Per germline, CDR1 SGHVS and CDR2 FQNEAQ. The CDR3 contains 15 residues. DNA of the CDR3: TGTGCCAGCAGTCTCGGTACAGTGGGTAATCAGCCCCAGCATTTT. Its protein product is CASSLGTVGNQPQHF.

The V and J genes are TRBV29-1 and TRBJ1-3, with D perhaps matching TRBD1 (5 bases). This CDR3 contains 16 residues. From germline, CDR1 is SQVTM and CDR2 ANQGSEA. Trimming removed 4 bases from V and 4 bases from J, with 20 bases in between. Here the CDR3 reads CSVGAGRGTGGNTIYF. The CDR3 DNA is TGCAGCGTTGGGGCTGGGAGGGGAACAGGAGGAAACACCATATATTTT.

The chain joins TRBV4-1 to TRBJ2-4, with D tentatively TRBD2 (6 bases). Between the trimmed V and J ends, which lost 4 bases and 6 bases, there was a span of 19 bases. CDR3 length equals 16 residues. Germline CDR1 reads MGHRA; CDR2 reads YSYEKL. CDR3 coding DNA: TGCGCCAGCAGCCCCGAGAAGGGCTTGGGGGGAAACATTCAGTACTTC. Encoded protein: CASSPEKGLGGNIQYF.

The genes are TRBV7-8 and TRBJ1-4; 7 bases agree with TRBD1. After removal of 2 bases from V and 5 bases from J, the junction contained 5 bases not matched to a gene. The CDR3 covers 15 residues. Germline assignment: CDR1 SGHVS and CDR2 FQNEAQ. CDR3 region: CASSLLDRKNEKLFF. As DNA, the CDR3 is TGTGCCAGCAGCTTATTGGACAGGAAAAATGAAAAACTGTTTTTT.

The chain joins TRBV7-2 to TRBJ1-2; D is possibly TRBD1 (5 bases). This CDR3 is built from 16 residues. Germline CDR1 and CDR2: SGHTA and FQGNSA. V gave up 1 base and J gave up 5 bases, with 17 bases separating them. The CDR3 DNA reads as TGTGCCAGCAGCTTAGATGCGGGGACCGCAAGGTATGGCTACACCTTC. The encoded protein is CASSLDAGTARYGYTF.

This sequence joins TRBV19 and TRBJ1-1; the match to TRBD1 covers 7 bases. Germline CDR1 reads LNHDA; CDR2 reads SQIVND (reference sequence). The CDR3 sequence is 13 residues long. V lost 6 bases and J lost 0; bases outside the gene matches: 1. The CDR3 loop reads CASSRGVNTEAFF. The CDR3 region has the DNA TGTGCCAGTAGCAGGGGGGTGAACACTGAAGCTTTCTTT.

This chain connects TRBV5-6 to TRBJ2-1; 8 bases fit TRBD1. The CDR3 length is 14 residues. V trimming: 1 base; J trimming: 6 bases; junction bases outside the gene matches: 3. Germline V CDR1 and CDR2: SGHDT, YYEEEE. CDR3 loop: CASSLRTGLNEQFF. CDR3 nucleotides: TGTGCCAGCAGCTTGAGGACAGGGCTCAATGAGCAGTTCTTC.

This sequence joins TRBV5-1 and TRBJ2-7; no clear D gene. Germline values: CDR1 SGHRS, CDR2 YFSETQ. The CDR3 totals 15 residues. V was trimmed by 0 bases and J by 4 bases, leaving 14 bases between them. This CDR3 reads CASSLGTANVYEQYF. The CDR3, as DNA: TGCGCCAGCAGCTTGGGGACGGCGAACGTTTACGAGCAGTACTTC.

J is TRBJ2-7 and V is TRBV7-2; D may be TRBD1 (5 bases). V lost 8 bases and J lost 2, with 13 bases in between. This CDR3 has 13 amino acids. Germline V gives CDR1 SGHTA, CDR2 FQGNSA. This chain's CDR3 is CASAGQVAYEQYF. The CDR3 bases are TGTGCCAGCGCCGGACAAGTCGCCTACGAGCAGTACTTC.

The chain is built from TRBV7-8 and TRBJ2-3; perhaps D is TRBD1 or TRBD2 (6 bases each). Germline V gene lookup returns CDR1 SGHVS and CDR2 FQNEAQ. The V and J ends lost 7 bases and 1 base respectively, with 18 bases between them. The CDR3 consists of 16 residues. CDR3: CASTKDPGAGTDTQYF. CDR3 bases: TGTGCCAGCACTAAAGACCCGGGGGCAGGCACAGATACGCAGTATTTT.

V usage is TRBV30 and J usage is TRBJ2-6; 9 bases agree with TRBD1. The CDR3 totals 19 residues. Trimming at V came to 2 bases and at J to 1 base, leaving 12 bases not matched to a gene. CDR1 is GTSNPN and CDR2 is SVGIG in the germline V gene (reference sequence). The CDR3 nucleotides read TGTGCCTGGAGTCCCGGGGGAACAGGGGGCCGTTCTGGGGCCAACGTCCTGACTTTC. This codes for CAWSPGGTGGRSGANVLTF. Full variable domain (rest looked up from reference TRBV30 and TRBJ2-6): SQTIHQWPATLVQPVGSPLSLECTVEGTSNPNLYWYRQAAGRGLQLLFYSVGIGQISSEVPQNLSASRPQDRQFILSSKKLLLSDSGFYLCAWSPGGTGGRSGANVLTFGAGSRLTVL.

The genes are TRBV9 and TRBJ2-1, with D possibly called TRBD1 or TRBD2 (6 bases each). The V end was cut by 0 bases, the J end by 8 bases, with 15 bases between. The CDR3 extends over 15 amino acids. CDR1 and CDR2 from the germline V gene are SGDLS and YYNGEE. CDR3 in amino acids: CASSVDGGTHDEQFF. As DNA, the CDR3 is TGTGCCAGCAGCGTAGATGGGGGGACACACGATGAGCAGTTCTTC. The full variable domain, rest sourced from reference TRBV9 and TRBJ2-1, is DSGVTQTPKHLITATGQRVTLRCSPRSGDLSVYWYQQSLDQGLQFLIQYYNGEERAKGNILERFSAQQFPDLHSELNLSSLELGDSALYFCASSVDGGTHDEQFFGPGTRLTVL.

The rearrangement uses TRBV5-4 and TRBJ2-5; unclear D gene. The J call may be faulty, since TRBJ2-7 better matches the DNA end. The CDR3 has 14 residues. Per the germline V gene, CDR1 is SGHNT and CDR2 is YYREEE (reference sequence). CDR3 nucleotides: TGTGCCAGCAGCTTGGGGTCAGTAGGCTACGAGCAGTACTTC. Translation: CASSLGSVGYEQYF.

The gene calls are TRBV10-3 and TRBJ1-1; D uncertain. V gave up 4 bases and J gave up 3 bases, with 9 bases separating them. From germline, CDR1 is ENHRY and CDR2 SYGVKD. This CDR3 is 13 amino acids long. Written as DNA, the CDR3 is TGTGCCATCAGTGGACCCTGGGACACTGAAGCTTTCTTT. Encoded protein: CAISGPWDTEAFF.

The rearrangement uses TRBV11-2 and TRBJ1-2; D ambiguous. Germline lookup yields CDR1 SGHAT and CDR2 FQNNGV. This CDR3 is built from 13 residues. Deletions cut 0 bases from V and 8 bases from J, with 10 bases between. The CDR3: CASSLDGVWGYTF. As DNA, the CDR3 is TGTGCCAGCAGCTTAGACGGGGTTTGGGGCTACACCTTC.